This TCR beta chain was sequenced for a study of T cell changes during pregnancy in multiple sclerosis. The germline gives CDR1 LNHDA, CDR2 SQIVND (reference sequence). CDR3 length equals 15 residues. The junction had 5 bases not matched to a gene; V was cut back by 4 bases and J by 6 bases. Measured with immunoSEQ multiplex PCR; TCRdb has only the in-frame clones, and not every one. This repertoire shows some 120,000 clones, 80% to 95% found once; its top ten account for approximately 1.5%. Sequencing was performed on peripheral blood, taken in the third trimester of pregnancy. The chain employs TRBV19 and TRBJ1-4; 10 positions match TRBD1. The sequence came from a female donor with multiple sclerosis, enrolled in a pregnancy study. CDR3 sequence (DNA): TGTGCCAGTAGTACGTTCGACAGGGGGCATGAAAAACTGTTTTTT. It translates to CASSTFDRGHEKLFF.